The clone carrying this T cell receptor (beta chain) has just a few counts. Antigen: not known. TCRdb used MiXCR to reprocess the 5' RACE reads, holding one entry per CDR3 protein. The sample records over 120,000 distinct CDR3 sequences, approximately 25% being singletons. Trimming pared 1 base from V and 7 bases from J, leaving 11 bases between. Germline loops: CDR1 SQVTM, CDR2 ANQGSEA. CDR3 length: 13 amino acids. The data belong to a study of T-cell memory formation after mild COVID-19. Background on the study: There were largely donor-specific TCR clusters. The study, taken as a whole, reports: Day 15 to 85 contracting clones showed balanced CD4/CD8; day 15 to 37 expanders favored CD4+. The study found contracting CD4+ clones mainly in CM and EM and contracting CD8+ clones in EMRA.

Sequencing was carried out using PBMCs or a T cell subset sorted from them (not recorded which). The sequence was obtained from an adult woman who had mild COVID-19 (a few samples of this study predate the infection). Cell type and time point are not known. V gene TRBV29-1 combines with J gene TRBJ2-1; D assignment may be TRBD1 or TRBD2 (5 bases each). As DNA, the CDR3 is TGCAGCGTTGAAGGGGGGTGGGGAAATGAGCAGTTCTTC. Translation: CSVEGGWGNEQFF.